The text below deals with one TCR beta chain. The count of this clone is one. No cognate antigen has been identified for it. No base quality values were provided; no much bigger clone lies one nucleotide off. The trial excluded patients who had a history of autoimmune disease or who were on systemic immunosuppression. Peripheral blood for TCR sequencing was collected from all dose cohorts at baseline, on cycle 4 day 1, and on cycle 7 day 1. The samples were taken from a phase I, first-in-human, multicenter, open-label dose-escalation trial of ivuxolimab. The trial enrolled adults with locally advanced or metastatic head and neck squamous cell, hepatocellular, melanoma or renal cell carcinoma. CD4+ and CD8+ T cells were sorted separately from peripheral blood before TCR sequencing. The data belong to a study of OX40 agonist ivuxolimab in advanced cancers. For the study in its entirety: The costimulatory receptor OX40 (CD134) was targeted by ivuxolimab, a fully human IgG2 agonistic monoclonal antibody. Intravenous ivuxolimab was administered to patients every 2 weeks at six dose levels: 0.01, 0.1, 0.3, 1.5, 3 and 10 mg/kg. Among the approximately 50 dose-escalation patients, around 20 had hepatocellular carcinoma, about 15 melanoma, 9 renal cell carcinoma and 9 head and neck cancer. A male proportion of about 79% and a mean age of approximately 61 years, ranging from about 20 to 79, were recorded for the dose-escalation cohort. Patients were allowed to have had prior anti-PD-1, anti-PD-L1 or anti-CTLA-4 therapy, and approximately 40% of the dose-escalation patients had previously received checkpoint inhibitors. Three dose-escalation patients achieved partial responses, one with hepatocellular carcinoma and two with cutaneous melanoma. The purpose of peripheral TCRbeta sequencing was to test whether ivuxolimab changed TCR sequence diversity and led to clonal T-cell expansion. The paper covers the monotherapy dose-escalation part of the phase I ivuxolimab trial, which included N ≈ 52 patients.

V was cut back by 7 bases and J by 1 base, leaving a gap of 16 bases between them. Measured from the cysteine to the phenylalanine, the CDR3 is 15 residues long. The only DNA kept is the CDR3, 45 bases in frame from the first base. The CDR1 and CDR2 encoded by the germline V gene are SNHLY and FYNNEI. Overall study results and their limits: Antigen specificity was not determined for the clonally expanded peripheral T cells. In the 0.1-3.0 mg/kg groups, partial responders had among the lowest normalized peripheral clonal expansion, particularly in CD8+ T cells. Low levels of normalized T-cell clonal expansion were also seen in some nonresponding patients. After ivuxolimab, more expanded clones were found on average in CD8+ T cells than in CD4+ T cells. At doses of 0.1 to 3.0 mg/kg, clonal expansion of both CD4+ and CD8+ blood T cells was observed from baseline to week 6.

Genomic DNA was extracted from sorted cells for sequencing of the TCRbeta CDR3 region. The immunoSEQ Assay was used to sequence the TCRbeta CDR3 regions. TCRdb provides this immuneACCESS table in a form limited to in-frame rearrangements. Some clones are lacking; in checked studies, under half of them reflect an unresolved V gene, and why the rest are absent is not known. The sample contains 28,000 or so clones, 85% to 95% of them found a single time. The ten biggest clones cover 26% of the sample. The specimen was CD4+ or CD8+ T cells sorted from blood, collected in a trial of the OX40 agonist ivuxolimab. The sequence joins TRBV2 to TRBJ1-1; TRBD1 is a possible D gene, resting on 5 matching bases. The receptor was isolated from an adult with an advanced solid tumor such as melanoma, head and neck, liver or kidney cancer. The DNA sequence is TGTGCCAGCAACCCGGGGAGAGGGACGAACACTGAAGCTTTCTTT. This gives the protein CASNPGRGTNTEAFF.